Below, one T cell receptor (beta chain) is given with its context. No antigen is known for it. CDR3 size: 14 residues. CDR1 and CDR2 (germline): PRHDT, FYEKMQ (reference sequence). V was shortened by 4 bases and J by 1 base, with 7 bases between the two germline ends. This specimen belongs to a study of identical twins. Findings and limits, study-wide: Partial confounding of zero-insertion analyses by invariant MAIT and iNKT cells was possible.

One entry per CDR3 protein, called by TCRdb with MiXCR from the 5' RACE reads. This sample carries about 530,000 distinct CDR3 sequences, around 24% of them seen once, and the ten largest clones take about 0.5%. All donors were healthy Caucasians. These same data were also listed under a study on yellow fever vaccine responses in identical twins.

Sequencing used CD4+ T cells sorted from blood. This rearrangement joins TRBV13 to TRBJ2-2; D is unclear. This sequence originates from a woman between 18 and 30 years old in good health. The CDR3: CASSSRWNTGELFF. The CDR3, as DNA: TGTGCCAGCAGCTCCCGGTGGAACACCGGGGAGCTGTTTTTT.